Below, 15 T cell receptor beta chains from the same sample are listed, as sequenced in a study of regulatory T cells in long-lasting Graves disease. CDR3 regions were amplified by Arm-PCR using iRepertoire HTBI primers to build TCR beta libraries. A single record per CDR3 protein comes from TCRdb applying MiXCR to the multiplex PCR reads. The profile shows hundreds of thousands of distinct CDR3 sequences, roughly 15% of them singletons. The time point denotes: newly diagnosed GD, antithyroid drugs for less than 3 months. RNA isolated from PBMCs was used to make the TCR library. These same data were also listed under a study on T cells in Graves' hyperthyroidism and ophthalmopathy.

The specimen comprised peripheral blood mononuclear cells (PBMCs), sampled at new diagnosis, from a patient treated with antithyroid drugs. The receptors shown here come from a woman between 25 and 40 years old with Graves disease.

This clonotype was seen ten or more times. The rearrangement links TRBV11-1 to TRBJ2-3; the D gene is possibly TRBD1 (6 bases). V gave up 5 bases and J gave up 5 bases, with 17 bases separating them. The CDR3 totals 15 residues. Germline CDR1 and CDR2: SGHAT and FQDESV (reference sequence). CDR3 protein: CASSPRGGTIDTQYF. The DNA for the CDR3 is TGTGCCAGCAGCCCCCGCGGTGGGACAATAGATACGCAGTATTTT.

This clonotype has a count of ten or more. The chain has TRBV6-1 and TRBJ2-5, with a weak D call TRBD2 (6 bases). The length of the CDR3 is 16 residues. The germline V gene has CDR1 MNHNS and CDR2 SASEGT. V gave up 2 bases and J gave up 0 bases, with 13 bases separating them. The CDR3 coding sequence is TGTGCCAGCAGTGAAAGGCCTAGCGCTAACCAAGAGACCCAGTACTTC. Translating it yields CASSERPSANQETQYF.

The chain uses TRBV30 and TRBJ1-5; the match to TRBD1 covers 8 bases. There are 15 residues in the CDR3. Germline loops: CDR1 GTSNPN, CDR2 SVGIG (reference sequence). Trimming at V came to 2 bases and at J to 6 bases, leaving 9 bases not matched to a gene. The CDR3 DNA follows: TGTGCCTGGAGTCCAGGGGCAGGGGGCGGTCAGCCCCAGCATTTT. Its translation is CAWSPGAGGGQPQHF.

The chain has TRBV18 and TRBJ2-7; perhaps TRBD1 as D (5 bases). The CDR3 length is 13 residues. Trimming stripped 1 base from V and 5 bases from J, with 9 bases between. From germline, CDR1 is KGHSH and CDR2 LQKENI. CDR3 coding DNA: TGTGCCAGCTCACCACTCCAGGGAAACGAGCAGTACTTC. Translated, it gives CASSPLQGNEQYF.

This chain links TRBV19 with TRBJ1-6; 12 nucleotides match TRBD1. Germline V gene data show CDR1 as LNHDA and CDR2 as SQIVND (reference sequence). The CDR3 length is 13 residues. V trimming: 8 bases; J trimming: 10 bases; junction bases outside the gene matches: 3. This chain's CDR3 is CASAGQGASPLHF. In DNA, the CDR3 is TGTGCCAGTGCGGGACAGGGGGCATCACCCCTCCACTTT.

This clonotype was observed a few times. This chain joins TRBV27 and TRBJ2-7; TRBD2 agrees at 11 bases. V was clipped by 3 bases and J by 7 bases; unmatched bases: 8. Germline V gives CDR1 MNHEY, CDR2 SMNVEV (reference sequence). The CDR3 runs to 15 residues. The CDR3: CASSLALAGVQEQYF. DNA for the CDR3: TGTGCCAGCAGTTTGGCACTAGCGGGAGTTCAGGAGCAGTACTTC.

This clonotype has just a few counts. The chain links TRBV25-1 to TRBJ2-7, with 7 positions matching TRBD1. The germline V gene encodes CDR1 MGHDK and CDR2 SYGVNS. The CDR3 extends over 14 amino acids. V trimming: 6 bases; J trimming: 2 bases; junction bases outside the gene matches: 7. CDR3 nucleotide sequence: TGTGCCAGCAGAGGACAGGTACCTCCCTACGAGCAGTACTTC. Protein product: CASRGQVPPYEQYF.

The rearrangement uses TRBV18 and TRBJ2-1; TRBD2 matches 15 bases. Germline V gene lookup returns CDR1 KGHSH and CDR2 LQKENI. CDR3 length: 17 amino acids. V was clipped by 3 bases and J by 7 bases; unmatched bases: 7. The CDR3 DNA reads as TGTGCCAGCTCACCGGGACTAGCGGGAGGTCTCCGTAATGAGCAGTTCTTC. Translating it yields CASSPGLAGGLRNEQFF.

This sequence joins TRBV7-3 and TRBJ2-2; 9 positions agree with TRBD1. Germline CDR1 and CDR2: SGHTA and FQGTGA. The CDR3 totals 16 residues. Trimming took 1 base from V and 5 from J; bases not matched to a gene: 5. The CDR3: CASSLMGQGLTGELFF. The CDR3 DNA reads as TGTGCCAGCAGCTTAATGGGACAGGGCTTAACCGGGGAGCTGTTTTTT.

This clonotype has a handful of counts. The CDR3 sequence: CAWSGGDNYEQYF. The CDR3, as DNA: TGTGCCTGGAGTGGGGGGGACAACTACGAGCAGTACTTC. The chain uses TRBV30 and TRBJ2-7, with D perhaps matching TRBD1 or TRBD2 (6 bases each). This CDR3 is built from 13 residues. V lost 1 base to trimming and J lost 3 bases, with 10 bases between them. The germline gives CDR1 GTSNPN, CDR2 SVGIG (reference sequence).

With respect to this clonotype: Compared with germline, one end of the junction differs, possibly owing to a read error. This chain connects TRBV6-2 or TRBV6-3 to TRBJ1-4, with 7 bases fitting TRBD1. The germline V gene has CDR1 MNHEY and CDR2 SVGEGT. The CDR3 covers 14 residues. Here the CDR3 reads CASRFDRENEQLFF. Here the CDR3 DNA reads TGTGCCAGCAGATTCGACAGGGAGAATGAACAACTGTTTTTT.

The V gene is TRBV19, the J gene TRBJ2-7; no definite D call. Deletions cut 4 bases from V and 3 bases from J, with 10 bases between. Germline loops: CDR1 LNHDA, CDR2 SQIVND (reference sequence). This CDR3 comprises 13 residues. This CDR3 reads CASSTSPHYEQYF. The CDR3, as DNA: TGTGCCAGTAGTACAAGCCCCCACTACGAGCAGTACTTC.

This clonotype has a handful of counts. This rearrangement joins TRBV7-2 to TRBJ1-2; D gene unclear. The germline V gene has CDR1 SGHTA and CDR2 FQGNSA. V gave up 5 bases and J gave up 5 bases, with 12 bases separating them. This CDR3 is 13 amino acids long. The CDR3 here is CASSPSGLYGYTF. The DNA of the CDR3 is TGTGCCAGCAGCCCCTCTGGATTATATGGCTACACCTTC.

In the case of this clonotype: A single base is all that separates this from a far larger clone, so a read error is likely. The V call is TRBV28, the J call TRBJ2-5; 8 bases match TRBD2. The assigned J gene may be wrong: the sequence end matches TRBJ2-1 better. Germline V lookup: CDR1 MDHEN, CDR2 SYDVKM. This CDR3 has 15 residues. The CDR3 coding sequence is TGTGCCAGCAGCTCAGCCGGGACTAGTATCAATGGGCAGTTCTTC. Its protein is CASSSAGTSINGQFF.

The J gene is TRBJ2-7, the V gene TRBV5-1, with D perhaps matching TRBD2 (5 bases). Trimming took off 0 bases at V and 7 bases at J, with 14 bases between the two ends. The CDR3 runs 14 residues. Looked up from germline, CDR1 is SGHRS and CDR2 is YFSETQ. The CDR3 nucleotides read TGCGCCAGCAGCTTGGCCTACGGGGAGCGGGAGCAGTACTTC. This encodes CASSLAYGEREQYF.